A single T cell receptor beta chain is shown here with its context. Relative to its sample, this clone is medium-sized (0.01 to 0.1%). The antigen it recognizes is unknown. It has no much larger one-base neighbor in the sample; base qualities were not kept. From cysteine to phenylalanine, the CDR3 is 12 amino acids long. Of all the DNA, just the CDR3 is kept, 36 bases in frame from base 1. From a lookup of the germline V gene, CDR1 and CDR2 are LGHNA and YNFKEQ. At the junction V is shortened by 4 bases and J by 14 bases; bases outside the gene matches: 5. This entry comes from a study of cytomegalovirus exposure and HLA in healthy donors (dated by TCRdb to about 2017). At the level of the whole study: An earlier analysis of 587 of the donors reported 250 to 300 Gb of sequence data and 95 million to 140 million unique TCR beta sequences obtained from around 170 million T cells. HLA typing included class I and class II loci at four-digit resolution. The later analysis used no new phenotypic data to find candidate immune exposures, relying instead on TCR beta sequences and their occurrence across donors. A later genetic analysis took genome-wide SNP genotypes for about three fifths of the 666 donors and used that subset as a discovery cohort. Across about 380 genotyped donors of the cohort, an average of approximately 240,000 unique TCR beta nucleotide sequences per donor were sequenced, and around 20% of those sequences were non-productive. The study used immunosequencing to profile the T cell repertoires of approximately 640 subjects and linked those repertoires to cytomegalovirus serostatus. Typing coverage varied by locus: roughly 620-640 donors for A, B, C, DRB1 and DQB1; more than 500 for DQA1; around 610 for DPA1; roughly 470 for DPB1. To decide whether each TCR beta V gene segment behaved as functional or pseudogenic, an earlier analysis of 587 of the donors relied on high-throughput TCR beta sequencing. The study was designed to test whether signatures of past pathogen exposure could be identified by cataloging public T cell receptors. The genetic ancestry cluster associated with self-reported Caucasian donors included around 76% of the approximately 410 genotyped donors. Alongside the repertoire data, information on donor age, sex, ethnicity and CMV serostatus was compiled. Every repertoire in the discovery cohort had been generated on one and the same sequencing platform. Four or five DR-DQ haplotypes were treated as single units for association and clustering because of strong linkage in the cohort. In a later analysis, previously published TCR beta repertoires from 500 to 750 donors were re-analyzed and high-resolution HLA genotyping was added so that TCR occurrence patterns could be studied. To predict cytomegalovirus infection status, the study combined high-throughput TCR immunosequencing, statistical association of individual TCRs with disease status, and machine learning. In addition to the first cohort of several hundred subjects, a separate validation cohort of 100 to 150 different subjects was used. About 280 gigabases of sequencing data and roughly 81 million unique TCR sequences made up an early release that covered several hundred HLA-typed donors.

General study outcomes and caveats: When HLA alleles, especially DR and DQ, strongly co-occurred, TCR associations were difficult to assign to individual alleles. Compared with equally common non-associated chains, HLA-associated TCR beta chains in a later analysis were more clonally expanded and had lower generation probabilities. Broadly in line with IMGT annotations, most TCR beta V segments showed up in productive rearrangements about 87% or about 30% of the time in an earlier analysis of roughly 590 of the donors. V-gene and J-gene trimming of TCR beta chains was associated with a missense DCLRE1C variant in a later genetic analysis, and the association was replicated in an independent cohort. Some IMGT-functional V segments, including TRBV6-2 and TRBV6-3, could not be distinguished by the 87-base-pair reads and were therefore excluded. Linkage disequilibrium might explain the correlated functional status among segregating V segments, but an unknown experimental factor could not be excluded. A later analysis found that TCR association rates varied across HLA loci, with DRB1 alleles showing the most associated TCRs and HLA-C alleles the fewest. The authors suggested that the approach could potentially be generalized to other disease states and immunological phenotypes. Cytomegalovirus status was reported to be diagnosed by the classifier with high specificity and sensitivity in both the original and validation cohorts. According to a later analysis, parvovirus B19, influenza, CMV and Epstein-Barr virus appeared linked to several top co-occurrence clusters. In vitro tests confirmed that a few of the cytomegalovirus-associated TCR beta chains recognize cytomegalovirus antigens. A further reported finding was that TCR beta sequences accurately predicted the HLA-A and HLA-B alleles for most subjects in the first cohort. In a later analysis, around 17,000 TCR beta sequences were associated with specific HLA alleles at a false discovery rate of 0.05. Compared with the roughly 600-donor mean, donors in an Asian-associated ancestry cluster had fewer N-insertions in productive TCRs, according to a later genetic analysis. In a later analysis, most CMV-associated TCR beta chains were found to appear HLA-restricted, with HLA associations seemingly driven largely by CMV exposure. CMV serostatus was the only immune exposure information available for the cohort. A group of highly shared sequence variants was considered likely to be a technical artifact of the sequencing pipeline. Only TCR beta chains were sequenced in this cohort, and the absence of alpha or paired-chain data limited detectable features. Most TCR sequences were seen in very few donors, while some public TCRs were found in many individuals. A total of 164 TCR beta chains were listed by the study as associated with cytomegalovirus. Because counts were too low, roughly 17 rarely observed V segments, including chromosome 9 orphons, were left out of the earlier analysis of a few hundred of the donors. HLA typing was unavailable for some donors at each locus, so association tests used only the typed subset. Sequencing depth was assumed to be roughly uniform across donors in the presence/absence analyses, though that assumption may not hold.

In total, 600 or so healthy bone marrow donors made up the cohort. At the time of sampling, all cohort members were nominally healthy, though unrecorded immune exposures were likely present. The donor tested CMV seronegative and was one of the 352 seronegative cohort members. Each donor provided a peripheral blood sample, and peripheral blood mononuclear cells were used for TCR beta sequencing. The Qiagen DNeasy Blood Extraction Kit was used to extract genomic DNA from the blood cell samples. The library was prepared using the immunoSEQ multiplex PCR assay. For the multiplex PCR, a mixture combining 60 forward primers for TCR Vbeta segments and 13 reverse primers for TCR Jbeta segments was used. A multiplex PCR assay on genomic DNA amplified the CDR3 region of rearranged TCR beta genes. The Illumina HiSeq System was used to sequence the amplified TCR beta libraries as 87-base-pair reads. On the authors' methods: Across the roughly 670 repertoires, a later analysis counted 80 million or so unique TCR beta chains, about 10 million of which were shared by at least two donors. Raw reads were error-corrected and collapsed into unique sequences with a nearest-neighbor algorithm that merged closely related sequences to remove PCR and sequencing errors. Alignment of CDR3 sequences to IMGT reference sequences was used to assign V, D and J gene segments. For a sequence to be retained, at least a six-nucleotide match to both a V gene segment and a J gene segment was required. A rearrangement counted as productive if the CDR3 had no stop codons and remained in frame with V and J, and every other rearrangement counted as non-productive. CDR3 was defined according to IMGT convention as the region running from the second conserved V-encoded cysteine to the conserved J-encoded phenylalanine. Sequences without an unambiguous match to a single V gene segment were excluded from the earlier analysis of 587 of the donors. In an earlier analysis of almost 600 of the donors, a V segment was called functional when productive rearrangements were above 56.7%, and segregating when the standard deviation between donors exceeded 5%. A statistical classification framework was built to diagnose cytomegalovirus status from the catalog of TCR beta chain sequences. In a later analysis, V and J genes were assigned by comparing TCR nucleotide sequences against IMGT/GENE-DB human TR gene sequences. A later analysis assigned CDR3 sequences and most-parsimonious VDJ recombination scenarios with the TCRdist pipeline. A later analysis defined each TCR beta chain by its CDR3 amino acid sequence plus V-gene family, and excluded reads lacking a unique V-gene family. In a later analysis, some 600 highly shared, low-generation-probability nucleotide sequences were removed to address suspected cross-contamination and a sequencing artifact. In a later analysis, a clonal expansion index for each public chain was calculated from normalized within-repertoire ranks of inferred template counts. In a later analysis, generation probabilities were computed with a VDJ recombination model fitted to out-of-frame rearrangements, and the resulting probabilities were checked against IGoR. A later analysis scored TCR-TCR, TCR-HLA and TCR-CMV co-occurrence with hypergeometric tests, applying a repertoire-size bias correction to TCR pairs. A later analysis estimated false discovery rates by permuting HLA or CMV assignments 20 times. A later analysis grouped co-occurring TCRs with DBSCAN, adding TCRdist sequence similarity when clustering within HLA-allele-positive subsets. For co-occurrence clustering, repertoires with fewer than 30,000 or more than 120,000 public chains were excluded, along with 4 to 6 repertoires with anomalous nucleotide sharing. TCRdb stores this immuneACCESS table with in-frame sequences only. Part of the clones is absent; in the studies checked, under half of the shortfall reflects unresolved V genes, and no reason is known for the rest. The V and J calls and clone size were taken over from that table, and D and trimming were inferred from the DNA. The sample table holds about 200,000 clones, of which about 78% were seen once. The top ten hold less than 4.5% of the sample.

This sequence originates from a male donor in good health and CMV-seronegative. The V and J genes are TRBV4-2 and TRBJ1-4; 9 bases in the junction line up with TRBD1. Input material: PBMCs. The nucleotide sequence is TGTGCCAGCAGCCCAAGGGACAGGGCCCTGTTTTTT. This sequence encodes CASSPRDRALFF.